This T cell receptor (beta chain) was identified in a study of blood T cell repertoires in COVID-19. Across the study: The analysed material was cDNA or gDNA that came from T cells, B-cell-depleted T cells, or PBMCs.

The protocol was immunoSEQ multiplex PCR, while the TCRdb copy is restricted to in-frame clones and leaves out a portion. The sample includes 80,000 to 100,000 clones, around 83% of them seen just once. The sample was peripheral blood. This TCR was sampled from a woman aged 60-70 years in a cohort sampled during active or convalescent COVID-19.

The CDR3: CASSLVGQPHGYTF. CDR3 nucleotides: TGTGCCAGCAGCTTGGTGGGACAGCCCCATGGCTACACCTTC. The chain carries TRBV5-4 and TRBJ1-2; 7 bases map to TRBD1. V was clipped by 0 bases and J by 6 bases; unmatched bases: 5. In germline, CDR1 is SGHNT, CDR2 YYREEE (reference sequence). The CDR3 totals 14 residues.